What follows are 30 T cell receptor beta chains derived from one specimen sequenced in a study of cytomegalovirus exposure and HLA in healthy donors. Primers: 60 Vbeta forward and 13 Jbeta reverse. Using immunoSEQ multiplex PCR, the repertoire was profiled, and TCRdb retains in-frame clones only, with some absent. The table shows roughly 110,000 clones, with over 55% occurring only once. Sequenced sample: PBMCs. These receptors were collected from a female donor in good health and CMV-seronegative.

This clone has only one observation. The J gene is TRBJ1-4, the V gene TRBV9; D is undetermined. Trimming pared 1 base from V and 4 bases from J, leaving 8 bases between. Germline V CDR1 and CDR2: SGDLS, YYNGEE. The length of the CDR3 is 14 residues. CDR3 loop: CASSVRSFNEKLFF. In DNA form, the CDR3 reads TGTGCCAGCAGCGTACGGAGCTTTAATGAAAAACTGTTTTTT.

J is TRBJ2-1 and V is TRBV27; D unclear. The germline CDR1 and CDR2 sequences are MNHEY and SMNVEV (reference sequence). V was trimmed by 6 bases and J by 6 bases, leaving 12 bases between them. The CDR3 covers 13 residues. Here the CDR3 reads CASRQLRRNEQFF. Here the CDR3 DNA reads TGTGCCAGCAGGCAACTAAGACGCAATGAGCAGTTCTTC.

This sequence joins TRBV11-2 and TRBJ2-1; TRBD2 matches 16 bases. With 0 bases clipped from V and 3 bases from J, the junction kept 8 bases outside the gene matches. CDR3 length: 20 residues. Germline V gives CDR1 SGHAT, CDR2 FQNNGV. The CDR3 DNA reads as TGTGCCAGCAGCTTAGAGGGGGGACTAGCGGGAGGGCCGGGCTACAATGAGCAGTTCTTC. Its protein product is CASSLEGGLAGGPGYNEQFF.

This clone was observed a single time. The rearrangement uses TRBV4-1 and TRBJ2-7, with D maybe TRBD2 (5 bases). The CDR3 covers 13 residues. Deletions cut 4 bases from V and 4 bases from J, with 11 bases between. Germline CDR1 is MGHRA and CDR2 is YSYEKL. The CDR3 nucleotides read TGCGCCAGCAGCCTGAAAGAGGGTTACGAGCAGTACTTC. It is translated as CASSLKEGYEQYF.

This clone was counted a few times. The chain couples TRBV6-5 to TRBJ2-1, with TRBD2 identical over 14 bases. Unmatched junction bases numbered 5, after V lost 4 bases and J lost 9 bases. This CDR3 has 15 residues. CDR1 and CDR2 from the germline V gene are MNHEY and SVGAGI. CDR3 in DNA: TGTGCCAGCAGTTCCGCCGGGACTAGCGGGAGTGAGCAGTTCTTC. It codes for CASSSAGTSGSEQFF.

The rearrangement joins TRBV7-8 to TRBJ2-7, with TRBD1 identical over 9 bases. CDR3 length: 13 residues. Germline loops: CDR1 SGHVS, CDR2 FQNEAQ. V trimming: 3 bases; J trimming: 7 bases; junction bases outside the gene matches: 4. The CDR3 DNA reads TGTGCCAGCAGCTTGGGAGACAGGGGGGAGCAGTACTTC. It translates to CASSLGDRGEQYF.

The chain couples TRBV19 to TRBJ1-1, with no clear D. CDR1 is LNHDA, CDR2 SQIVND, per germline (reference sequence). V was pared by 8 bases and J by 7 bases, with 11 bases between. The CDR3 runs 11 residues. The CDR3 DNA is TGTGCCAGTTCACTCGGTGGTGAAGCTTTCTTT. Its protein is CASSLGGEAFF.

This clone turned up a few times. V usage is TRBV7-2 and J usage is TRBJ2-7, with a possible D match to TRBD2 (6 bases). This CDR3 contains 13 residues. Germline values: CDR1 SGHTA, CDR2 FQGNSA. The ends were cut back, 9 bases at V and 0 bases at J, with 12 bases in the middle. CDR3 DNA: TGTGCCAGTAGCCGACTAGGCTCCTACGAGCAGTACTTC. This translates into CASSRLGSYEQYF.

This clone has a count of ten or more. This chain connects TRBV28 to TRBJ2-1; D unresolved. V was pared by 5 bases and J by 10 bases, with 6 bases between. Germline CDR1 and CDR2: MDHEN and SYDVKM. This CDR3 has 10 amino acids. DNA of the CDR3: TGTGCCAGCAGTCGGGTCGAGCAGTTCTTC. Amino acid sequence: CASSRVEQFF.

This clone was counted only a few times. The chain has TRBV29-1 and TRBJ1-5, with D unresolved. The CDR3 totals 12 residues. From germline, CDR1 is SQVTM and CDR2 ANQGSEA. Trimming took 7 bases from V and 4 from J, leaving 11 bases between them. The CDR3, as DNA: TGCAGCGCTAGAAATAGAAATCAGCCCCAGCATTTT. Residues: CSARNRNQPQHF.

This chain connects TRBV28 to TRBJ2-2, with D perhaps matching TRBD1 (6 bases). The CDR3 totals 14 residues. V gave up 8 bases and J gave up 5 bases, with 15 bases separating them. CDR1 MDHEN and CDR2 SYDVKM come from the germline V gene. CDR3 DNA: TGTGCCAGCCTACAGGGCGCGAGAACCGGGGAGCTGTTTTTT. Protein product: CASLQGARTGELFF.

The rearrangement joins TRBV6-1 to TRBJ1-1; a weak D match, TRBD1 (5 bases). The CDR3 contains 13 residues. V lost 6 bases and J 8 bases, leaving 16 bases between the germline ends. Germline lookup yields CDR1 MNHNS and CDR2 SASEGT. The chain's CDR3 is CASSPRGSREAFF. DNA for the CDR3: TGTGCCAGCAGCCCCCGGGGGTCCAGAGAAGCTTTCTTT.

This CDR3 reads CASSTAFQGGGYTF. The DNA of the CDR3 is TGTGCCAGCAGCACCGCGTTTCAGGGAGGTGGCTACACCTTC. V gene TRBV7-2 combines with J gene TRBJ1-2; possibly TRBD1 for D (5 bases). Germline CDR1 is SGHTA and CDR2 is FQGNSA. V dropped 5 bases and J dropped 7 bases, with 17 bases sitting between them. This CDR3 contains 14 residues. Complete variable domain (other parts from reference TRBV7-2 and TRBJ1-2): GAGVSQSPSNKVTEKGKDVELRCDPISGHTALYWYRQSLGQGLEFLIYFQGNSAPDKSGLPSDRFSAERTGGSVSTLTIQRTQQEDSAVYLCASSTAFQGGGYTFGSGTRLTVV.

This clone has a handful of counts. V is TRBV5-4 and J is TRBJ2-7; D perhaps matches TRBD1 (5 bases). The germline CDR1 and CDR2 sequences are SGHNT and YYREEE (reference sequence). Trimming took off 7 bases at V and 5 bases at J, with 16 bases between the two ends. This CDR3 spans 13 amino acids. The CDR3 DNA sequence: TGTGCCAGCGGCACAGGTAACAAGAACGAGCAGTACTTC. Translated: CASGTGNKNEQYF.

This clone was found once. The chain combines TRBV5-1 with TRBJ2-1; a possible D gene is TRBD1 (6 bases). The CDR3 spans 13 residues. Between the trimmed V and J ends, which lost 6 bases and 4 bases, there was a span of 11 bases. The germline CDR1 and CDR2 sequences are SGHRS and YFSETQ. CDR3 sequence reads: CASTQGEYNEQFF. The CDR3, as DNA: TGCGCCAGCACACAGGGAGAATACAATGAGCAGTTCTTC.

The chain employs TRBV29-1 and TRBJ1-2; TRBD1 matches at 7 bases. The J segment lost 3 bases and the V segment lost 6 bases, leaving 10 bases of the junction unmatched. Looked up from germline, CDR1 is SQVTM and CDR2 is ANQGSEA. The CDR3 is 14 amino acids. The DNA for the CDR3 is TGCAGCGTAGTAGCCGGGACAGCCGACTATGGCTACACCTTC. The encoded protein is CSVVAGTADYGYTF.

V and J are TRBV27 and TRBJ2-7, with a possible D match to TRBD2 (5 bases). CDR3 length equals 13 residues. Trimming took off 4 bases at V and 0 bases at J, with 7 bases between the two ends. The V gene's germline CDR1 is MNHEY and CDR2 SMNVEV (reference sequence). CDR3 nucleotides: TGTGCCAGCAGTTCGACTAACTCCTACGAGCAGTACTTC. The encoded protein is CASSSTNSYEQYF.

V is TRBV4-1 and J is TRBJ2-7; 12 bases fit TRBD2. V lost 4 bases and J lost 3; bases outside the gene matches: 22. Germline V gives CDR1 MGHRA, CDR2 YSYEKL. This CDR3 has 21 residues. The CDR3 sequence is CASSPGRTGTSGPGLHYEQYF. The CDR3, as DNA: TGCGCCAGCAGCCCAGGTAGGACCGGGACTAGCGGGCCTGGGCTACACTACGAGCAGTACTTC.

This chain connects TRBV30 to TRBJ2-2; tentative D call: TRBD2 (6 bases). This CDR3 comprises 14 residues. The germline gives CDR1 GTSNPN, CDR2 SVGIG (reference sequence). Trimming took 2 bases from V and 5 from J, leaving 12 bases between them. CDR3 DNA: TGTGCCTGGAGTCGGCTAGGGACTACCGGGGAGCTGTTTTTT. As protein: CAWSRLGTTGELFF.

As regards this clone: Other DNA sequences of this sample code for an identical CDR3. The chain recombines TRBV13 with TRBJ1-1; 7 bases line up with TRBD1. Germline CDR1 PRHDT, CDR2 FYEKMQ (reference sequence). Trimming removed 6 bases from V and 8 bases from J; junction bases left unmatched: 9. The CDR3 consists of 13 residues. The CDR3 DNA is TGTGCCAGCAGAATCACAGGGGTCACCGAAGCTTTCTTT. It is translated as CASRITGVTEAFF.

This chain links TRBV4-2 with TRBJ2-3; TRBD1 might be the D (5 bases). The germline gives CDR1 LGHNA, CDR2 YNFKEQ. Trimming removed 0 bases from V and 5 bases from J, with 24 bases in between. The CDR3 is 19 residues long. CDR3 coding DNA: TGTGCCAGCAGCCAAGATCCCGATTCGTCGTGGGGCCAGGTAGATACGCAGTATTTT. Translating gives CASSQDPDSSWGQVDTQYF.

This chain links TRBV6-5 with TRBJ1-2, with 8 nucleotides matching TRBD1. J gave up 9 bases and V 6 bases, and 3 bases lay outside the gene matches. CDR1 and CDR2 from the germline V gene are MNHEY and SVGAGI. This CDR3 comprises 11 residues. CDR3 protein: CASSTGGSYTF. CDR3 nucleotide sequence: TGTGCCAGCAGCACAGGGGGAAGCTACACCTTC.

A few counts support this clone. Other nucleotide sequences in the sample specify the same CDR3. The chain employs TRBV4-1 and TRBJ2-7; the match to TRBD2 covers 9 bases. The J segment lost 2 bases and the V segment lost 1 base, leaving 3 bases of the junction unmatched. Germline V gene lookup returns CDR1 MGHRA and CDR2 YSYEKL. This CDR3 contains 15 residues. The CDR3 reads CASSQVAGGPYEQYF. The CDR3, as DNA: TGCGCCAGCAGCCAAGTGGCGGGAGGGCCCTACGAGCAGTACTTC.

The V and J genes are TRBV5-6 and TRBJ2-7; no firm D call. There are 13 residues in the CDR3. Germline lookup yields CDR1 SGHDT and CDR2 YYEEEE. Trimming took off 1 base at V and 1 base at J, with 6 bases between the two ends. CDR3 sequence: CASSLYASYEQYF. CDR3 nucleotides: TGTGCCAGCAGCTTGTATGCGTCCTACGAGCAGTACTTC.

This clone was detected only a few times. The chain links TRBV27 to TRBJ2-1; 8 bases are a match to TRBD2. The CDR3 runs 14 residues. Trimming cost V 2 bases and J 12 bases; bases outside gene matches: 9. The germline gives CDR1 MNHEY, CDR2 SMNVEV (reference sequence). CDR3 in amino acids: CASSLGVAGHVQFF. For the CDR3, the DNA is TGTGCCAGCAGTTTAGGGGTAGCGGGACATGTGCAGTTCTTC.

About this clone: Other DNA sequences within the sample encode an identical CDR3. The chain recombines TRBV28 with TRBJ2-1; the D gene is possibly TRBD1 (6 bases). With 5 bases removed from V and 2 bases from J, the gap between germline ends came to 10 bases. Per the germline V gene, CDR1 is MDHEN and CDR2 is SYDVKM. This CDR3 comprises 14 residues. Written as DNA, the CDR3 is TGTGCCAGCAGTCAGGGGACCACCTACAATGAGCAGTTCTTC. This gives the protein CASSQGTTYNEQFF.

This clone was detected only once. The chain links TRBV30 to TRBJ2-1; possible D gene TRBD2, 6 bases. CDR3 length: 14 amino acids. Germline V gene sequence: CDR1 GTSNPN, CDR2 SVGIG (reference sequence). Trimming removed 2 bases from V and 9 bases from J, with 17 bases in between. CDR3 in DNA: TGTGCCTGGAGTACGGGAGTGTCTAGGAGTGAGCAGTTCTTC. It encodes CAWSTGVSRSEQFF.

This clone has more than one count but fewer than ten. The chain employs TRBV9 and TRBJ2-1, with 9 bases lining up with TRBD1. V lost 3 bases and J lost 6; bases outside the gene matches: 10. Germline-derived CDR1 and CDR2 are SGDLS and YYNGEE. This CDR3 contains 16 residues. CDR3 residues: CASSASRDRVSNEQFF. Written as DNA, the CDR3 is TGTGCCAGCAGCGCATCCCGGGACAGGGTGTCCAATGAGCAGTTCTTC.

This clone was counted only a few times. The chain joins TRBV6-6 to TRBJ1-4, with D perhaps TRBD1 (5 bases). The V and J ends lost 2 bases and 7 bases respectively, with 8 bases between them. CDR3 size: 13 residues. Germline lookup yields CDR1 MNHNY and CDR2 SVGAGI (reference sequence). CDR3 in amino acids: CASSYAQGEKLFF. The CDR3 DNA reads as TGTGCCAGCAGTTACGCCCAGGGTGAAAAACTGTTTTTT.

The chain joins TRBV5-6 to TRBJ2-1; D is uncertain. Germline CDR1 is SGHDT and CDR2 is YYEEEE. The germline V and J ends were trimmed by 0 bases and 3 bases, with 10 bases remaining between them. CDR3 length: 15 amino acids. CDR3 sequence reads: CASSLGGRSYNEQFF. The CDR3 DNA reads TGTGCCAGCAGCTTGGGCGGAAGAAGCTACAATGAGCAGTTCTTC. Supplemented by reference TRBV5-6 and TRBJ2-1, the full variable domain reads DAGVTQSPTHLIKTRGQQVTLRCSPKSGHDTVSWYQQALGQGPQFIFQYYEEEERQRGNFPDRFSGHQFPNYSSELNVNALLLGDSALYLCASSLGGRSYNEQFFGPGTRLTVL.